These 22 T cell receptor beta chains were all obtained from the same sample, sequenced in a study of T-cell memory formation after mild COVID-19. TCRdb used MiXCR to reprocess the 5' RACE reads, holding one entry per CDR3 protein. The sample contains 560,000 or so distinct CDR3 sequences, 15% to 20% of which appear only once. Sequencing input: PBMCs or a T cell subset sorted from them (not recorded which). The receptors were gathered from an adult woman who had mild COVID-19 (a few samples of this study predate the infection). Cell type and time point are not known.

V is TRBV6-2 or TRBV6-3 and J is TRBJ2-1, with D uncertain. The CDR3 is made up of 11 amino acids. V lost 5 bases, J lost 10 bases, and 9 bases lay in between. Germline lookup yields CDR1 MNHEY and CDR2 SVGEGT. CDR3 residues: CASSRAFEQFF. The DNA for the CDR3 is TGTGCCAGCAGTAGGGCATTCGAGCAGTTCTTC.

This clonotype has more than one count but fewer than ten. This chain links TRBV7-9 with TRBJ1-2; 7 bases are shared with TRBD1. CDR3 length equals 15 residues. With V trimmed by 4 bases and J by 2 bases, 7 bases remained unmatched. Germline CDR1 SEHNR, CDR2 FQNEAQ (reference sequence). The CDR3 bases are TGTGCCAGCAGCTCCCGGGACAGTGCCAACTATGGCTACACCTTC. It yields the protein CASSSRDSANYGYTF. The full variable domain, completed using reference TRBV7-9 and TRBJ1-2, is DTGVSQNPRHKITKRGQNVTFRCDPISEHNRLYWYRQTLGQGPEFLTYFQNEAQLEKSRLLSDRFSAERPKGSFSTLEIQRTEQGDSAMYLCASSSRDSANYGYTFGSGTRLTVV.

This chain joins TRBV20-1 and TRBJ1-2, with 7 bases matching TRBD1. With 5 bases clipped from V and 0 bases from J, the junction kept 9 bases outside the gene matches. The CDR3 sequence is 15 residues long. Germline CDR1 and CDR2: DFQATT and SNEGSKA (reference sequence). In DNA form, the CDR3 reads TGCAGTGCTCGGAATCAGGGGGGGGCTAACTATGGCTACACCTTC. Encoded protein: CSARNQGGANYGYTF.

This clonotype was counted only a few times. This chain uses TRBV9 with TRBJ2-1, with D unresolved. The CDR3 loop spans 17 amino acids. V was cut by 4 bases and J by 4 bases, with 21 bases left in between. CDR1 and CDR2 from the germline V gene are SGDLS and YYNGEE. This CDR3 is CASSPPISMEEYNEQFF. In nucleotides, the CDR3 is TGTGCCAGCAGCCCCCCCATTAGCATGGAAGAATACAATGAGCAGTTCTTC.

CDR3 amino acids: CASSFSSSGSDEQFF. DNA of the CDR3: TGCGCCAGCAGCTTCTCCTCTAGCGGGAGTGATGAGCAGTTCTTC. The chain couples TRBV5-1 to TRBJ2-1; 10 bases match TRBD2. Per the germline V gene, CDR1 is SGHRS and CDR2 is YFSETQ. Trimming at V came to 2 bases and at J to 8 bases, leaving 7 bases not matched to a gene. This CDR3 has 15 residues.

The rearrangement uses TRBV7-2 and TRBJ2-3; D gene ambiguous. Trimming pared 5 bases from V and 6 bases from J, leaving 12 bases between. Looked up from germline, CDR1 is SGHTA and CDR2 is FQGNSA. The CDR3 has 13 residues. CDR3 residues: CASSGSLGDTQYF. In DNA, the CDR3 is TGTGCCAGCAGCGGTTCCTTAGGGGATACGCAGTATTTT.

This clonotype was seen a handful of times. V and J are TRBV7-9 and TRBJ1-2; 9 bases align to TRBD1. The CDR3 runs 17 residues. Germline-derived CDR1 and CDR2 are SEHNR and FQNEAQ (reference sequence). Unmatched junction bases numbered 13, after V lost 3 bases and J lost 5 bases. The CDR3: CASSFPGYRTGVYGYTF. The CDR3 nucleotides are TGTGCCAGCAGCTTCCCGGGATATAGGACAGGGGTGTATGGCTACACCTTC.

This clonotype has just a few counts. The chain uses TRBV5-1 and TRBJ2-1; 7 bases fit TRBD1. CDR1 SGHRS and CDR2 YFSETQ come from the germline V gene. The ends lost 3 bases at V and 3 bases at J; junction bases unmatched: 6. The CDR3 totals 15 residues. The DNA of the CDR3 is TGCGCCAGCAGCTCGGAATACAGGGGCTACAATGAGCAGTTCTTC. It translates to CASSSEYRGYNEQFF.

Comments on this clonotype: Compared with germline, one end of the junction differs, possibly owing to a read error. This chain uses TRBV7-9 with TRBJ1-3; TRBD1 matches 8 bases. The germline V gene encodes CDR1 SEHNR and CDR2 FQNEAQ (reference sequence). The CDR3 is made up of 16 amino acids. CDR3 sequence reads: CASSLPGGLSGNTISF. The CDR3 nucleotides are TGTGCCAGCAGCTTACCAGGGGGCCTGAGTGGAAACACCATATCTTTT.

V and J are TRBV4-1 and TRBJ1-3; D uncertain. The CDR3 spans 19 residues. Germline V gene sequence: CDR1 MGHRA, CDR2 YSYEKL. Trimming stripped 5 bases from V and 0 bases from J, with 23 bases between. The CDR3 loop is CASSSVSPQEFGSGNTIYF. As DNA, the CDR3 is TGCGCCAGCAGCAGTGTTTCCCCCCAGGAATTTGGCTCTGGAAACACCATATATTTT.

The chain employs TRBV29-1 and TRBJ1-4; D gene ambiguous. The CDR3 extends over 13 amino acids. The V and J ends lost 6 bases and 4 bases respectively, with 12 bases between them. The V gene's germline CDR1 is SQVTM and CDR2 ANQGSEA. Here the CDR3 DNA reads TGCAGCGTGAAACGGGATGATAATGAAAAACTGTTTTTT. It encodes CSVKRDDNEKLFF.

The sample holds a few counts of this clonotype. The V call is TRBV4-1, the J call TRBJ1-1; perhaps TRBD1 as D (5 bases). V was trimmed by 0 bases and J by 3 bases, leaving 11 bases between them. This CDR3 is built from 15 residues. CDR1 and CDR2 from the germline V gene are MGHRA and YSYEKL. CDR3 protein: CASSQDAGGDTEAFF. CDR3 sequence (DNA): TGCGCCAGCAGCCAAGATGCCGGGGGGGACACTGAAGCTTTCTTT.

The chain employs TRBV7-9 and TRBJ2-7; 7 nucleotides agree with TRBD2. This CDR3 contains 16 residues. The J segment lost 2 bases and the V segment lost 2 bases, leaving 9 bases of the junction unmatched. CDR1 and CDR2 from the germline V gene are SEHNR and FQNEAQ (reference sequence). Here the CDR3 DNA reads TGTGCCAGCAGCTTAAACCCCCTAGCGGAAACCTACGAGCAGTACTTC. Amino acid sequence: CASSLNPLAETYEQYF.

This clonotype appeared a few times. The chain carries TRBV12-3 or TRBV12-4 and TRBJ2-3; TRBD2 aligns across 8 bases. The ends lost 1 base at V and 4 bases at J; junction bases unmatched: 4. This CDR3 has 15 residues. Written as DNA, the CDR3 is TGTGCCAGCAGTTTAGAGGGACTAGATGCAGATACGCAGTATTTT. Translation gives CASSLEGLDADTQYF.

This clonotype has at least ten counts. This chain connects TRBV20-1 to TRBJ2-1, with 10 nucleotides matching TRBD2. This CDR3 region has 14 residues. Germline assignment: CDR1 DFQATT and CDR2 SNEGSKA (reference sequence). The CDR3 spells CRTRLAGSYNEQFF. The CDR3 DNA sequence: TGCAGAACTAGACTAGCGGGCTCCTACAATGAGCAGTTCTTC.

This clonotype has just a few counts. The chain is built from TRBV24-1 and TRBJ1-1; no firm D call. Per the germline V gene, CDR1 is KGHDR and CDR2 is SFDVKD. Deletions cut 0 bases from V and 10 bases from J, with 5 bases between. The CDR3 consists of 11 residues. The CDR3 here is CATSDLEGAFF. The CDR3 bases are TGTGCCACCAGTGATTTGGAGGGAGCTTTCTTT.

This chain connects TRBV24-1 to TRBJ1-5; D not certain. V gave up 9 bases and J gave up 0 bases, with 11 bases separating them. Germline V gene data show CDR1 as KGHDR and CDR2 as SFDVKD. This CDR3 is 14 amino acids long. The CDR3 spells CATATGNSNQPQHF. The CDR3 nucleotides read TGTGCCACCGCCACGGGGAATAGCAATCAGCCCCAGCATTTT.

This clonotype was recorded many times. The rearrangement uses TRBV12-3 or TRBV12-4 and TRBJ2-7; D is possibly TRBD1 (5 bases). The CDR3 has 13 amino acids. The ends were cut back, 6 bases at V and 3 bases at J, with 12 bases in the middle. This chain's CDR3 is CASRIDSLYEQYF. For the CDR3, the DNA is TGTGCCAGCAGGATTGACAGTCTCTACGAGCAGTACTTC.

The J gene is TRBJ1-2, the V gene TRBV7-2, with D unclear. CDR3 length: 17 amino acids. Germline CDR1 reads SGHTA; CDR2 reads FQGNSA. V dropped 1 base and J dropped 0 bases, with 15 bases sitting between them. The CDR3 is CASSLVAGSFSNYGYTF. The CDR3 DNA follows: TGTGCCAGCAGCTTAGTCGCAGGCTCTTTCTCTAACTATGGCTACACCTTC.

A few counts support this clonotype. The chain is built from TRBV6-6 and TRBJ1-2, with D possibly TRBD1 on 5 matching bases. Trimming left V 3 bases short and J 8 bases short, with 16 bases between. CDR1 is MNHNY, CDR2 SVGAGI, per germline (reference sequence). The CDR3 loop spans 14 amino acids. CDR3 in DNA: TGTGCCAGCAGTTATATCGGGAGCAGGGAGGGCTACACCTTC. It is translated as CASSYIGSREGYTF.

The chain couples TRBV11-1 to TRBJ2-5, with D perhaps TRBD2 (6 bases). The CDR3 has 14 amino acids. The V end was cut by 3 bases, the J end by 0 bases, with 8 bases between. Germline CDR1 and CDR2: SGHAT and FQDESV (reference sequence). The CDR3 region has the DNA TGTGCCAGCAGCTTCGGGACTCACCAAGAGACCCAGTACTTC. The encoded protein is CASSFGTHQETQYF. Combining the CDR3 with reference TRBV11-1 and TRBJ2-5 gives the whole variable domain EAEVAQSPRYKITEKSQAVAFWCDPISGHATLYWYRQILGQGPELLVQFQDESVVDDSQLPKDRFSAERLKGVDSTLKIQPAELGDSAMYLCASSFGTHQETQYFGPGTRLLVL.

This clonotype appeared a few times. V gene TRBV6-6 combines with J gene TRBJ1-1; D is undetermined. Trimming pared 2 bases from V and 1 base from J, leaving 11 bases between. Germline V CDR1 and CDR2: MNHNY, SVGAGI (reference sequence). This CDR3 is built from 15 residues. CDR3 region: CASSYIGNPNTEAFF. The CDR3 DNA follows: TGTGCCAGCAGTTACATCGGGAATCCGAACACTGAAGCTTTCTTT.